The 32 T cell receptor beta chains given below trace back to one sample, sequenced in a study of control samples from healthy donors and cancer patients (dated by TCRdb to about 2020). Library prep was done by the immunoSEQ multiplex PCR assay. The source is immuneACCESS, and TCRdb retained only in-frame sequences with V and J called. Part of the clones is not carried over; for the studies checked, unresolved V genes explain less than half of this, and the remainder is unexplained. In this sample the table shows around 110,000 clones, 80% to 90% of which occur a single time. The ten largest clones add up to approximately 1.1% of the sample. Input material: PBMCs. The receptors derive from a woman between 45 and 65 years old with colorectal cancer.

The chain is built from TRBV27 and TRBJ2-6; D ambiguous. The V end lost 6 bases, the J end lost 1 base, and 7 bases lay between the germline ends. CDR3 size: 14 residues. Germline values: CDR1 MNHEY, CDR2 SMNVEV (reference sequence). DNA for the CDR3: TGTGCCAGCAGCTGGGGTTCTGGGGCCAACGTCCTGACTTTC. This codes for CASSWGSGANVLTF.

J is TRBJ1-1 and V is TRBV4-1; D ambiguous. The CDR3 is 15 amino acids. The germline gives CDR1 MGHRA, CDR2 YSYEKL. V dropped 4 bases and J dropped 10 bases, with 22 bases sitting between them. The CDR3 DNA sequence: TGCGCCAGCAGCCTCACTCGAGGTTCGTCTTATGGAGCTTTCTTT. Translating it yields CASSLTRGSSYGAFF.

The gene calls are TRBV11-3 and TRBJ2-7; D is unresolved. V lost 5 bases, J lost 7 bases, and 18 bases lay in between. From germline, CDR1 is SGHNT and CDR2 YENEEA. The CDR3 is 14 residues long. CDR3 in DNA: TGTGCCAGCAGCCAAACCCCGAGCTCTGGGGAGCAGTACTTC. It encodes CASSQTPSSGEQYF.

The chain is built from TRBV9 and TRBJ1-6; a possible D gene is TRBD1 (5 bases). CDR1 SGDLS and CDR2 YYNGEE come from the germline V gene. The CDR3 is made up of 12 amino acids. Deletions cut 3 bases from V and 14 bases from J, with 12 bases between. DNA for the CDR3: TGTGCCAGCAGCGGCCCGGAAGGGGCCCTCCACTTT. It specifies CASSGPEGALHF.

The CDR3 DNA is TGTGCCAGCAGCGTAGATGGCGGGAGCTCCTACGAGCAGTACTTC. Amino acids: CASSVDGGSSYEQYF. This chain connects TRBV9 to TRBJ2-7, with 7 bases fitting TRBD2. The CDR3 sequence is 15 residues long. The V gene's germline CDR1 is SGDLS and CDR2 YYNGEE. V dropped 0 bases and J dropped 0; count of bases not matched to a gene: 3. Drawing the rest from reference TRBV9 and TRBJ2-7, the complete variable domain is DSGVTQTPKHLITATGQRVTLRCSPRSGDLSVYWYQQSLDQGLQFLIQYYNGEERAKGNILERFSAQQFPDLHSELNLSSLELGDSALYFCASSVDGGSSYEQYFGPGTRLTVT.

The CDR3 region has the DNA TGTGCCAGCAGCGCCCAGGGGCTCGTTAATTCACCCCTCCACTTT. This sequence encodes CASSAQGLVNSPLHF. The rearrangement links TRBV7-2 to TRBJ1-6; D may be TRBD1 (6 bases). CDR3 length: 15 residues. V dropped 5 bases and J dropped 6 bases, with 14 bases sitting between them. Germline V gene data show CDR1 as SGHTA and CDR2 as FQGNSA.

V is TRBV6-1 and J is TRBJ2-1; 8 positions match TRBD2. From germline, CDR1 is MNHNS and CDR2 SASEGT. The CDR3 has 17 residues. V gave up 3 bases and J gave up 0 bases; unmatched junction bases: 7. Here the CDR3 DNA reads TGTGCCAGCAGTGAGAGGGGACTAGGGAGCTCCTACAATGAGCAGTTCTTC. It translates to CASSERGLGSSYNEQFF.

The chain employs TRBV12-3 or TRBV12-4 and TRBJ1-2; TRBD1 aligns across 8 bases. With 6 bases clipped from V and 2 bases from J, the junction kept 2 bases outside the gene matches. The CDR3 length is 13 residues. The CDR3 DNA sequence: TGTGCCAGCAGAGGACAGGGAAACTATGGCTACACCTTC. Translated: CASRGQGNYGYTF.

The rearrangement uses TRBV12-2 and TRBJ1-4; the D call TRBD1 from the table was never checked on the DNA. TRBV12-2 is a pseudogene segment. The CDR3 has 18 amino acids. The CDR3 coding sequence is TGTGCAAGTCGCTTAGTGGGGACAGGGGACTTCTTTCAGGAAAAACTGTTTTTT. It codes for CASRLVGTGDFFQEKLFF.

This clone has just one count. V and J are TRBV2 and TRBJ2-7; perhaps TRBD2 as D (6 bases). V lost 2 bases, J lost 1 base, and 12 bases lay in between. The germline V gene has CDR1 SNHLY and CDR2 FYNNEI. The CDR3 loop spans 15 amino acids. The CDR3 coding sequence is TGTGCCAGCAGTGAACTACTAGCCCATTCCTACGAGCAGTACTTC. This codes for CASSELLAHSYEQYF. Together with reference TRBV2 and TRBJ2-7, the CDR3 gives the full variable domain: EPEVTQTPSHQVTQMGQEVILRCVPISNHLYFYWYRQILGQKVEFLVSFYNNEISEKSEIFDDQFSVERPDGSNFTLKIRSTKLEDSAMYFCASSELLAHSYEQYFGPGTRLTVT.

The chain joins TRBV28 to TRBJ2-4, with TRBD1 matching over 9 bases. The CDR3 is made up of 18 amino acids. The germline CDR1 and CDR2 sequences are MDHEN and SYDVKM. Germline trimming cut 3 bases from V and 0 bases from J; bases unmatched to any gene: 9. CDR3 sequence (DNA): TGTGCCAGCAGTTTCACTAGAAGGACAGGGGTAGCCAAAAACATTCAGTACTTC. It encodes CASSFTRRTGVAKNIQYF.

The chain has TRBV12-3 or TRBV12-4 and TRBJ1-1; D gene uncertain. Trimming left V 3 bases short and J 1 base short, with 6 bases between. This CDR3 is 13 amino acids long. This CDR3 is CASSLAENTEAFF. Written as DNA, the CDR3 is TGTGCCAGCAGTTTGGCAGAGAACACTGAAGCTTTCTTT.

J is TRBJ1-6 and V is TRBV6-2 or TRBV6-3; D is unresolved. The CDR3 runs to 13 residues. V gave up 2 bases and J gave up 7 bases, with 6 bases separating them. Germline V gene lookup returns CDR1 MNHEY and CDR2 SVGEGT. The DNA for the CDR3 is TGTGCCAGCAGTTACAGACCAAATTCACCCCTCCACTTT. Translating gives CASSYRPNSPLHF.

This clone was recorded only once. The genes are TRBV6-5 and TRBJ1-1; the match to TRBD1 covers 7 bases. V shed 2 bases and J 1 base; nucleotides not matched to a gene: 7. This CDR3 is 16 amino acids long. Germline V gene data show CDR1 as MNHEY and CDR2 as SVGAGI. CDR3 coding DNA: TGTGCCAGCAGTTACGCAGGGACAGCCCGGAACACTGAAGCTTTCTTT. It is translated as CASSYAGTARNTEAFF.

The DNA of the CDR3 is TGCAGCGTTGTCCGGCAGGGCGCTTACACTGAAGCTTTCTTT. It yields the protein CSVVRQGAYTEAFF. The gene calls are TRBV29-1 and TRBJ1-1, with D tentatively TRBD1 (5 bases). Germline CDR1 reads SQVTM; CDR2 reads ANQGSEA. The V end lost 4 bases, the J end lost 3 bases, and 15 bases lay between the germline ends. This CDR3 is 14 amino acids long.

This chain links TRBV6-5 with TRBJ1-6; 7 positions match TRBD1. CDR3 length: 15 residues. Germline V lookup: CDR1 MNHEY, CDR2 SVGAGI. Trimming removed 0 bases from V and 10 bases from J; junction bases left unmatched: 6. In nucleotides, the CDR3 is TGTGCCAGCAGTTACTCAACAGGGGTCCAGTCACCCCTCCACTTT. Its protein is CASSYSTGVQSPLHF.

The rearrangement joins TRBV24-1 to TRBJ2-1; D remains ambiguous. V was pared by 4 bases and J by 9 bases, with 9 bases between. This CDR3 spans 12 amino acids. Germline loops: CDR1 KGHDR, CDR2 SFDVKD. The DNA of the CDR3 is TGTGCCACCAGTGACCCAGGAAGTGAGCAGTTCTTC. This translates into CATSDPGSEQFF.

This chain joins TRBV9 and TRBJ1-4, with D possibly matching TRBD1 (5 bases). CDR3 length: 15 amino acids. V shed 4 bases and J shed 3 bases, with 13 bases lying between them. CDR1 and CDR2 from the germline V gene are SGDLS and YYNGEE. The CDR3 sequence is CASSPWRGPNEKLFF. CDR3 in DNA: TGTGCCAGCAGCCCTTGGAGGGGTCCTAATGAAAAACTGTTTTTT.

This clone was picked up a small number of times. This chain joins TRBV30 and TRBJ2-7, with 10 bases aligning to TRBD2. Trimming removed 3 bases from V and 2 bases from J; junction bases left unmatched: 4. CDR1 is GTSNPN and CDR2 is SVGIG in the germline V gene (reference sequence). This CDR3 has 14 residues. The CDR3 loop is CAWSPSGGTYEQYF. CDR3 nucleotide sequence: TGTGCCTGGAGCCCTAGCGGGGGTACCTACGAGCAGTACTTC.

The chain employs TRBV5-1 and TRBJ2-3; D remains ambiguous. Germline V gene sequence: CDR1 SGHRS, CDR2 YFSETQ. V was trimmed by 0 bases and J by 2 bases, leaving 10 bases between them. This CDR3 is 15 amino acids long. CDR3 DNA sequence: TGCGCCAGCAGCTTGGGTGAGCAGGCCACAGATACGCAGTATTTT. The encoded protein is CASSLGEQATDTQYF.

This chain links TRBV19 with TRBJ1-5, with TRBD1 matching over 7 bases. The CDR3 consists of 13 residues. Trimming cost V 4 bases and J 7 bases; bases outside gene matches: 4. Germline lookup yields CDR1 LNHDA and CDR2 SQIVND (reference sequence). This CDR3 is CASSTDRTQPQHF. Written as DNA, the CDR3 is TGTGCCAGTAGTACGGACAGGACCCAGCCCCAGCATTTT.

This rearrangement joins TRBV5-1 to TRBJ1-1, with D tentatively TRBD1 (5 bases). The CDR3 contains 15 residues. Germline V gives CDR1 SGHRS, CDR2 YFSETQ. Trimming cost V 0 bases and J 1 base, with 10 bases left between them. The CDR3 reads CASSLDAGRNTEAFF. CDR3 nucleotide sequence: TGCGCCAGCAGCTTGGATGCAGGGCGGAACACTGAAGCTTTCTTT. The full variable domain, with the rest looked up from reference TRBV5-1 and TRBJ1-1, is KAGVTQTPRYLIKTRGQQVTLSCSPISGHRSVSWYQQTPGQGLQFLFEYFSETQRNKGNFPGRFSGRQFSNSRSEMNVSTLELGDSALYLCASSLDAGRNTEAFFGQGTRLTVV.

The genes are TRBV15 and TRBJ2-3; 9 positions match TRBD2. Germline CDR1 is LNHNV and CDR2 is YYDKDF (reference sequence). This CDR3 spans 16 amino acids. V shed 1 base, J shed 4 bases, and the junction held 6 bases outside the gene matches. CDR3 sequence: CATSRGAGGRADTQYF. The CDR3 DNA reads TGTGCCACCAGCAGAGGCGCGGGGGGGAGGGCAGATACGCAGTATTTT.

This sequence joins TRBV6-2 or TRBV6-3 and TRBJ1-1; 10 bases agree with TRBD1. The CDR3 loop spans 17 amino acids. V was clipped by 5 bases and J by 5 bases; unmatched bases: 14. Germline CDR1 and CDR2: MNHEY and SVGEGT. The CDR3 DNA follows: TGTGCCAGCAGTGAGCACGTCGGGACAGGGGTTAAGACTGAAGCTTTCTTT. It yields the protein CASSEHVGTGVKTEAFF.

CDR3 protein: CASSGGTGRNSPLHF. The CDR3, as DNA: TGTGCCAGCAGCGGGGGGACAGGGCGTAATTCACCCCTCCACTTT. V is TRBV7-9 and J is TRBJ1-6; TRBD1 matches 9 bases. The junction had 5 bases not matched to a gene; V was cut back by 5 bases and J by 6 bases. Germline V gene data show CDR1 as SEHNR and CDR2 as FQNEAQ (reference sequence). This CDR3 comprises 15 residues.

J is TRBJ2-1 and V is TRBV19; D gene unclear. CDR3 size: 15 residues. The V gene lost 5 bases and the J gene lost 8 bases, with 19 bases spanning the gap. Germline V gene sequence: CDR1 LNHDA, CDR2 SQIVND (reference sequence). The CDR3 nucleotides read TGTGCCAGTAGTCCGCAGGTTGCCCCCGGCGATGAGCAGTTCTTC. As protein: CASSPQVAPGDEQFF.

The chain uses TRBV6-5 and TRBJ1-1; perhaps TRBD1 as D (6 bases). Trimming stripped 6 bases from V and 3 bases from J, with 11 bases between. The CDR3 is 13 amino acids. Germline-derived CDR1 and CDR2 are MNHEY and SVGAGI. The chain's CDR3 is CASSYRDDTEAFF. The CDR3, as DNA: TGTGCCAGCAGCTACAGGGACGACACTGAAGCTTTCTTT.

The genes are TRBV30 and TRBJ1-3; D not certain. The CDR3 runs 14 residues. V gave up 1 base and J gave up 0 bases, with 7 bases separating them. Germline CDR1 is GTSNPN and CDR2 is SVGIG (reference sequence). DNA for the CDR3: TGTGCCTGGAGTGACGGATACTCTGGAAACACCATATATTTT. This sequence encodes CAWSDGYSGNTIYF.

V is TRBV5-4 and J is TRBJ2-5; D uncertain. Between the trimmed V and J ends, which lost 0 bases and 5 bases, there was a span of 11 bases. This CDR3 spans 14 amino acids. CDR1 and CDR2 (germline): SGHNT, YYREEE (reference sequence). The CDR3 spells CASSLGIGLETQYF. The CDR3, as DNA: TGTGCCAGCAGCTTGGGTATAGGGTTGGAGACCCAGTACTTC.

About this clone itself: A read error may account for a junction end that differs from germline. V is TRBV7-8 and J is TRBJ2-3; 9 nucleotides match TRBD2. This CDR3 comprises 14 residues. CDR1 and CDR2 (germline): SGHVS, FQNEAQ. The CDR3 bases are TGTGCCAGCAGCTCAGGGACTAGCATAGATACGCAGTATTTT. Translated: CASSSGTSIDTQYF.

V is TRBV11-2 and J is TRBJ1-2; TRBD1 might be the D (5 bases). The V gene's germline CDR1 is SGHAT and CDR2 FQNNGV. V lost 0 bases to trimming and J lost 6 bases, with 14 bases between them. The length of the CDR3 is 15 residues. The CDR3 sequence is CASSLDGAGEDGYTF. The CDR3 DNA sequence: TGTGCCAGCAGCTTAGATGGGGCGGGGGAAGATGGCTACACCTTC.

The chain carries TRBV5-4 and TRBJ2-7; 10 nucleotides line up with TRBD1. This CDR3 has 15 residues. Germline assignment: CDR1 SGHNT and CDR2 YYREEE (reference sequence). V lost 4 bases, J lost 6 bases, and 10 bases stayed unmatched. This chain's CDR3 is CASSERTGGMSEQYF. For the CDR3, the DNA is TGTGCCAGCAGCGAGAGGACAGGGGGTATGAGCGAGCAGTACTTC.